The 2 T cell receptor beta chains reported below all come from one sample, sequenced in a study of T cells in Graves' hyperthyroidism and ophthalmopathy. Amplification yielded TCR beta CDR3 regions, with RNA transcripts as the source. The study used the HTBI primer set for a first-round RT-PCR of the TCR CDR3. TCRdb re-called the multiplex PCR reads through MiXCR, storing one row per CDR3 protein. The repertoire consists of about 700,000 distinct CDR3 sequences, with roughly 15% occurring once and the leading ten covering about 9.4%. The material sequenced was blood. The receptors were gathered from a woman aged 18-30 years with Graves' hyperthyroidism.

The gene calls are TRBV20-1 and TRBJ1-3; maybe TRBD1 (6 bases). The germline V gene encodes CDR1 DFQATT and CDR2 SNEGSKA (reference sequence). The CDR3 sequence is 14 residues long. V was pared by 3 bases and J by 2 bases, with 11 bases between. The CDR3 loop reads CSASNTGPGNTIYF. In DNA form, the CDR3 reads TGCAGTGCTAGCAATACAGGGCCTGGAAACACCATATATTTT.

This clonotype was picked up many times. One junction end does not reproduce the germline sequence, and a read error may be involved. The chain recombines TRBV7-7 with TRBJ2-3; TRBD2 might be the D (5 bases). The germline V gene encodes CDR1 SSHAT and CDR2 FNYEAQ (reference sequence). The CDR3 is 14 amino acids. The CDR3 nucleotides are TGTGCTAGCAGCCCAACGAGCGAGGGTGGTACGCAGTATTTT. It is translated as CASSPTSEGGTQYF.